The clone carrying this TCR beta chain has a count of ten or more. The sample belongs to a study of regulatory T cells in long-lasting Graves disease. TCR beta libraries were built with iRepertoire HTBI primers and Arm-PCR of CDR3 regions. TCRdb reprocessed the multiplex PCR reads via MiXCR and lists one record per CDR3 protein. Among 300,000 to 400,000 distinct CDR3 sequences, about 20% were seen once, and the ten largest hold roughly 35%. As to time point: newly diagnosed GD, antithyroid drugs for less than 3 months. The TCR library was made from RNA extracted from PBMCs. The TCR originated in a female donor with Graves disease. The sequenced sample was peripheral blood mononuclear cells (PBMCs), obtained at new diagnosis, from a patient treated with antithyroid drugs.

CDR3 protein: CASSPLLVATGELFF. The CDR3 nucleotides read TGCGCCAGCAGCCCCCTCCTCGTGGCCACCGGGGAGCTGTTTTTT. V is TRBV5-1 and J is TRBJ2-2; unclear D gene. V lost 4 bases and J lost 4, with 14 bases in between. CDR3 length: 15 amino acids. Germline values: CDR1 SGHRS, CDR2 YFSETQ.